This T cell receptor (beta chain) was profiled in a study of blood T cell repertoires in COVID-19. Overall study: PBMCs, B-cell-depleted T cells, or T cells provided the cDNA or gDNA that made up the material.

This clone is a singleton in its sample. Adults between roughly 18 and 89 years of age took part from fewer than 30 US areas. The CDR3 contains 15 residues. Germline-derived CDR1 and CDR2 are SGHTA and FQGTGA. Losses at the gene ends were 5 bases for V and 6 bases for J; bases not matched to a gene: 7. Using immunoSEQ multiplex PCR, the repertoire was profiled, and TCRdb retains in-frame clones only, with some absent. There are a few hundred thousand clones in the sample; about 84% occur only once, and about 7.7% lies in the top ten. The specimen was PBMCs or T cells enriched from blood (not recorded which). The chain recombines TRBV7-3 with TRBJ2-1; 10 positions agree with TRBD2. The receptor comes from a woman in her thirties or forties with acute COVID-19. The CDR3 DNA reads TGTGCCAGCAGCCTACTTAGGACTAGCGGCAATGAGCAGTTCTTC. It codes for CASSLLRTSGNEQFF.